The sequence of this TCR beta chain was determined in a study of T cell responses to AZD1222 COVID-19 vaccine. Study results and limitations: Baseline antibody screening turned up just six seropositive AZD1222 recipients. All repertoire sampling was performed exclusively after the peak T cell response.

Assay: immunoSEQ multiplex PCR; the TCRdb copy retains only in-frame clones and omits some. Among fewer than 85,000 clones, roughly 84% were seen once, and the ten largest hold more than 15%. Timing groups of about 4 and about 12 weeks for second doses were pooled. A remark on this clone: Its antigen is unidentified.

The sample was peripheral blood, taken 28 days after the second AZD1222 dose. The receptor comes from an adult who received the AZD1222 COVID-19 vaccine.

CDR3 region: CASSDRVDTEAFF. CDR3 sequence (DNA): TGTGCCAGCAGCGATAGGGTGGACACTGAAGCTTTCTTT. V gene TRBV7-9 combines with J gene TRBJ1-1, with D unclear. Germline V gene lookup returns CDR1 SEHNR and CDR2 FQNEAQ (reference sequence). The CDR3 length is 13 residues. The V end was cut by 5 bases, the J end by 3 bases, with 10 bases between.